Below, one T cell receptor beta chain is given with its context. Its antigen is not identified. Sequenced by immunoSEQ multiplex PCR; TCRdb stores in-frame clones only, minus some. The sample carries about 16,000 clones, 65% to 85% recorded once. These data come from a study of tumor-infiltrating lymphocytes in localized non-small cell lung cancer. Study-wide points: Each assay used a separate piece of the same tissue.

CDR1 and CDR2 from the germline V gene are MNHNY and SVGAGI (reference sequence). V was shortened by 8 bases and J by 0 bases, with 13 bases between the two germline ends. This CDR3 has 15 residues. The sequence came from a human donor with non-small cell lung cancer. The sequencing input was lung tumor tissue. The chain couples TRBV6-6 to TRBJ2-2, with D hard to call. CDR3 protein: CASAGAISNTGELFF. The CDR3 bases are TGTGCCAGCGCCGGAGCTATCTCGAACACCGGGGAGCTGTTTTTT.